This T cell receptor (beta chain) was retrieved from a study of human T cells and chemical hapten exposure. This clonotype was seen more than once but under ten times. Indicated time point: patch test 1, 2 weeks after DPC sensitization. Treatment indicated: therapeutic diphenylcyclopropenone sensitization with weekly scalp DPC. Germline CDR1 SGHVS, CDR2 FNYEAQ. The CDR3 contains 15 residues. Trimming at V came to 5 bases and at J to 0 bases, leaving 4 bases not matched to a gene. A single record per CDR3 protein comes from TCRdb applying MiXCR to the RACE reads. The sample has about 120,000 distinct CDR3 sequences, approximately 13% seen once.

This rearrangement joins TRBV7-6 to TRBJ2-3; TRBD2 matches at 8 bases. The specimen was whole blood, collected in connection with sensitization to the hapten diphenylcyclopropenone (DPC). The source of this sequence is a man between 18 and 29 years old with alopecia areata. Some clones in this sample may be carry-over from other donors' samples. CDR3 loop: CASSRGGSSTDTQYF. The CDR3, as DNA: TGTGCCAGCAGCCGCGGGGGGTCTAGCACAGATACGCAGTATTTT.